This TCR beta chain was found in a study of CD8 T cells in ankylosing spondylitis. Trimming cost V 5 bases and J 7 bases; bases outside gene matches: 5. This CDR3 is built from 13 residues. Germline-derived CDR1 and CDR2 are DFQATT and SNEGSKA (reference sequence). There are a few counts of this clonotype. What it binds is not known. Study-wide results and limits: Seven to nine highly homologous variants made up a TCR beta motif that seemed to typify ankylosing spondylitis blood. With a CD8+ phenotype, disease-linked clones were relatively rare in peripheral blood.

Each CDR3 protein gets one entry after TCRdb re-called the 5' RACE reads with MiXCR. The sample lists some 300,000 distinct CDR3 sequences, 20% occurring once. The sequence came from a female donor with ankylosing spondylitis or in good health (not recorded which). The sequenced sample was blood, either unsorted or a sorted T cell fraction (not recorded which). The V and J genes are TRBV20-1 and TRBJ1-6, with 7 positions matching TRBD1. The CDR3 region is CSAFQGVNSPLHF. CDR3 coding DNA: TGCAGTGCTTTCCAGGGGGTGAATTCACCCCTCCACTTT.